The T cell receptor (beta chain) described here comes from a study of blood T cell repertoires in COVID-19. Study information: Sites across the United States, Italy and Spain contributed samples from acute and convalescent COVID-19. PBMCs, B-cell-depleted T cells, or T cells were the source of the cDNA or gDNA that made up the material.

As originally analysed: Reference gene primer amplification gave estimated nucleated cell counts. Sequenced by immunoSEQ multiplex PCR; TCRdb stores in-frame clones only, minus some. V, J and clone size are taken as reported in that table, and D and trimming were inferred from the DNA itself. The repertoire holds over 65,000 clones, with around 82% as singletons. The clonotype was recovered from a man aged 80 or over with active COVID-19. Sequenced: peripheral blood.

The CDR3 is CASIRTGTGRDEQYF. CDR3 sequence (DNA): TGTGCCAGCATCAGGACCGGGACAGGGAGAGACGAGCAGTACTTC. The V gene is TRBV28, the J gene TRBJ2-7, with 9 bases matching TRBD1. The junction had 12 bases not matched to a gene; V was cut back by 7 bases and J by 5 bases. The CDR3 is made up of 15 amino acids. Germline CDR1 is MDHEN and CDR2 is SYDVKM. The complete variable domain, with remaining parts taken from reference TRBV28 and TRBJ2-7, reads DVKVTQSSRYLVKRTGEKVFLECVQDMDHENMFWYRQDPGLGLRLIYFSYDVKMKEKGDIPEGYSVSREKKERFSLILESASTNQTSMYLCASIRTGTGRDEQYFGPGTRLTVT.